The rows below give T cell receptor beta chains drawn from one sample of a study of early T cells in non-severe SARS-CoV-2 infection. TCRdb used MiXCR to reprocess the 5' RACE reads, holding one entry per CDR3 protein. The repertoire has about 64,000 distinct CDR3 sequences, roughly 12% of them found once; the top ten carry roughly 1.4%. The input for sequencing was whole blood, taken at baseline. The receptor set was obtained from an adult who was a healthcare worker with PCR-confirmed SARS-CoV-2 infection or an uninfected control (not recorded which). The CDR3 runs from the conserved cysteine through the conserved F or W. A D gene is named only where the DNA matches it firmly. Part of the rows lack a size; the others show once, few, many or a class for expanded clones.

length	V	D	J	size	DNA	CDR3
14	TRBV9	TRBD1	TRBJ2-5	few	TGTGCCAGCAGCCTACAGGGGAGTGAAGAGACCCAGTACTTC	CASSLQGSEETQYF
12	TRBV13	.	TRBJ2-1	few	TGTGCCAGCAGCTTAGCCCGCAATGAGCAGTTCTTC	CASSLARNEQFF
14	TRBV28	TRBD1	TRBJ1-2	.	TGTGCCAGCAGTCCCTGGACAGGCGGCTATGGCTACACCTTC	CASSPWTGGYGYTF
17	TRBV3-1	.	TRBJ2-1	few	TGTGCCAGCAGCCAAGGAGGGCGGGGTAGGTCCTACAATGAGCAGTTCTTC	CASSQGGRGRSYNEQFF
13	TRBV27	.	TRBJ1-6	few	TGTGCCAGCACCCGGGGTGGGAATTCACCCCTCCACTTT	CASTRGGNSPLHF
15	TRBV4-3	.	TRBJ1-6	.	TGCGCCAGCAGCCAAGTCTCGGGGGCCTATTCACCCCTCCACTTT	CASSQVSGAYSPLHF
14	TRBV7-9	TRBD2	TRBJ2-5	few	TGTGCCAGCAGCGGTAGGGGACTAGGAGAGACCCAGTACTTC	CASSGRGLGETQYF
17	TRBV4-3	.	TRBJ1-4	few	TGCGCCAGCAGCCAAGACCTACACAGGGCGACTAATGAAAAACTGTTTTTT	CASSQDLHRATNEKLFF
13	TRBV12-3/TRBV12-4	.	TRBJ2-5	few	TGTGCCAGCAGTTTCCGGGGGCGAGAGACCCAGTACTTC	CASSFRGRETQYF
15	TRBV7-2	TRBD2	TRBJ2-3	many	TGTGCCAGCAGCTTAAGCGGGGGGAATACAGATACGCAGTATTTT	CASSLSGGNTDTQYF
14	TRBV7-6	.	TRBJ2-3	many	TGTGCCAGCCGGGCTTCGTTTCTGCGAGATACGCAGTATTTT	CASRASFLRDTQYF
13	TRBV12-3/TRBV12-4	.	TRBJ2-7	many	TGTGCCAGCAGTTTAGCGGCGCTGTACGAGCAGTACTTC	CASSLAALYEQYF
17	TRBV27	TRBD2	TRBJ2-1	.	TGTGCCAGCAGTACCCGGACTAGCGGGAGGTCCTACAATGAGCAGTTCTTC	CASSTRTSGRSYNEQFF
11	TRBV28	.	TRBJ2-1	many	TGTGCCAGCAACCTTAACAGGGAGCAGTTCTTC	CASNLNREQFF
15	TRBV12-3/TRBV12-4	.	TRBJ2-7	few	TGTGCCAGCAGTCCTGGCGGAGCCATTTCCTACGAGCAGTACTTC	CASSPGGAISYEQYF
14	TRBV19	.	TRBJ1-5	.	TGTGCCAGTAGCTTGACGGGGGGCGGTCAGCCCCAGCATTTT	CASSLTGGGQPQHF
15	TRBV21-1	.	TRBJ1-1	.	TGTGCCAGCAGCAAAGTATTCAGGGAGAGCACTGAAGCTTTCTTT	CASSKVFRESTEAFF
15	TRBV12-3/TRBV12-4	TRBD2	TRBJ2-1	many	TGTGCCAGCAGTTCTCAGCGGGAGCGGTACAATGAGCAGTTCTTC	CASSSQRERYNEQFF
16	TRBV12-3/TRBV12-4	TRBD1	TRBJ1-5	once	TGTGCCAGCAGTACCCACAGGGGATATAGCAATCAGCCCCAGCATTTT	CASSTHRGYSNQPQHF
12	TRBV7-9	.	TRBJ2-2	.	TGTGCCAGCAGCCCTAGCGTCGGGGAGCTGTTTTTT	CASSPSVGELFF
15	TRBV2	.	TRBJ1-5	.	TGTGCCAGCAGTCTTGAGGGGCAGGGCAATCAGCCCCAGCATTTT	CASSLEGQGNQPQHF
12	TRBV18	.	TRBJ1-1	many	TGTGCCAGCTCACAACGGGACCTGGAAGCTTTCTTT	CASSQRDLEAFF
15	TRBV5-1	.	TRBJ2-7	few	TGCGCCAGCAGCTTGGCACCCGCGAGCTCCTACGAGCAGTACTTC	CASSLAPASSYEQYF
20	TRBV28	TRBD2	TRBJ2-5	few	TGTGCCAGCAGCCACCTAACCGGGACTAGCGGGGGGCCTATACAAGAGACCCAGTACTTC	CASSHLTGTSGGPIQETQYF
15	TRBV20-1	TRBD1	TRBJ1-2	.	TGCAGTGCTAGGCCCCGGACAGGGGACCACTATGGCTACACCTTC	CSARPRTGDHYGYTF
14	TRBV7-2	.	TRBJ1-1	few	TGTGCCAGCAGCCCGCGGGGGAAGAACACTGAAGCTTTCTTT	CASSPRGKNTEAFF
14	TRBV6-2/TRBV6-3	.	TRBJ1-5	.	TGTGCCAGCAGCACTGACAGGACAAATCAGCCCCAGCATTTT	CASSTDRTNQPQHF
13	TRBV7-2	.	TRBJ2-7	few	TGTGCCAGCAGCTTAGGGGGATACTACGAGCAGTACTTC	CASSLGGYYEQYF
13	TRBV18	.	TRBJ1-1	.	TGTGCCAGCTCACCAATCAGGAACACTGAAGCTTTCTTT	CASSPIRNTEAFF
14	TRBV30	TRBD1	TRBJ2-7	few	TGTGCCTGGAGTCTTGGACAGGGAACCTACGAGCAGTACTTC	CAWSLGQGTYEQYF
14	TRBV6-6	.	TRBJ1-1	medium-sized	TGTGCCAGCAGTCCTCTCGTCCAGAACACTGAAGCTTTCTTT	CASSPLVQNTEAFF
15	TRBV28	.	TRBJ1-5	.	TGTGCCAGCAGTTTAAAGGGATATTGGGGTCAGCCCCAGCATTTT	CASSLKGYWGQPQHF
15	TRBV11-2	.	TRBJ2-1	many	TGTGCCAGCAGCTCGGAGAGAGCGGATTACAATGAGCAGTTCTTC	CASSSERADYNEQFF
11	TRBV30	.	TRBJ1-2	few	TGTGCCTGGAGTCCACAAAAGGTCTACACCTTC	CAWSPQKVYTF
17	TRBV6-1	.	TRBJ2-7	.	TGTGCCAGCAGTGAAATCCGCAGCGAAGGGGCTTTCTACGAGCAGTACTTC	CASSEIRSEGAFYEQYF
15	TRBV6-2/TRBV6-3	.	TRBJ2-7	.	TGTGCCAGCAGTTACACCCAGACTAGTTCCTACGAGCAGTACTTC	CASSYTQTSSYEQYF
11	TRBV29-1	.	TRBJ1-2	.	TGCAGCGCCTCGACCGGGACGGCCTACACCTTC	CSASTGTAYTF
15	TRBV28	.	TRBJ2-1	few	TGTGCCAGCAGTTTAGCTGGGACGGCATACAATGAGCAGTTCTTC	CASSLAGTAYNEQFF
13	TRBV3-1	.	TRBJ1-1	few	TGTGCCAGCAGCTATCAGGGGAGGACTGAAGCTTTCTTT	CASSYQGRTEAFF
12	TRBV7-2	.	TRBJ2-7	many	TGTGCCAGCAGCTTAGGGGGCCCGCAGCAGTACTTC	CASSLGGPQQYF
13	TRBV6-2/TRBV6-3	.	TRBJ2-3	many	TGTGCCAGCAGTCCGACCGATTTGGATACGCAGTATTTT	CASSPTDLDTQYF
9	TRBV29-1	TRBD2	TRBJ2-1	many	TGCAGCGTACCCGGACTAGCGTTTTTC	CSVPGLAFF
12	TRBV15	.	TRBJ1-1	many	TGTGCCACGAGGGGGGAGAACACTGAAGCTTTCTTT	CATRGENTEAFF
13	TRBV6-6	.	TRBJ1-5	.	TGTGCCAGCAGTTACTCTCTGGATCAGCCCCAGCATTTT	CASSYSLDQPQHF
11	TRBV14	.	TRBJ2-7	medium-sized	TGTGCCAGCAGCCAAGATATCGAGCAGTACTTC	CASSQDIEQYF
16	TRBV24-1	TRBD1	TRBJ1-1	many	TGTGCCACCAGTGATCGGACCGGGACAGGGGAATCTGAAGCTTTCTTT	CATSDRTGTGESEAFF
17	TRBV20-1	.	TRBJ1-2	many	TGCAGTGCTAGAGATCATTCGCGCCGGACGGGAATGTATGGCTACACCTTC	CSARDHSRRTGMYGYTF
15	TRBV19	.	TRBJ2-7	few	TGTGCCAGTAGTCTGACAGGCCGATCTTCCTACGAGCAGTACTTC	CASSLTGRSSYEQYF
16	TRBV7-9	TRBD2	TRBJ2-1	few	TGTGCCAGCAGCTTTAGCGGGACTAGCTCCTACAATGAGCAGTTCTTC	CASSFSGTSSYNEQFF
17	TRBV27	.	TRBJ1-6	.	TGTGCCAGCAGCCCCCTCGGTTTCCTTAAGAATAATTCACCCCTCCACTTT	CASSPLGFLKNNSPLHF
17	TRBV11-2	.	TRBJ2-7	few	TGTGCCAGCAGCATAACCGGGACGCCCCTTTCATCCTACGAGCAGTACTTC	CASSITGTPLSSYEQYF
13	TRBV2	.	TRBJ2-3	few	TGTGCCAGCGGCCCCCAATACACAGATACGCAGTATTTT	CASGPQYTDTQYF
15	TRBV28	TRBD2	TRBJ2-1	many	TGTGCCAGCAGTTTAGCGGGAGGCGGGAACAATGAGCAGTTCTTC	CASSLAGGGNNEQFF
15	TRBV5-1	.	TRBJ1-3	few	TGCGCCAGCAGCTTGGGGCAGGCCTCTGGAAACACCATATATTTT	CASSLGQASGNTIYF
14	TRBV7-2	.	TRBJ2-7	many	TGTGCCAGCAGCTCGGGACTGCCTTTAGGGGAGCAGTACTTC	CASSSGLPLGEQYF
18	TRBV7-9	.	TRBJ2-6	many	TGTGCCAGCAGCTTAGCGGCCGCCATCCTCTCTGGGGCCAACGTCCTGACTTTC	CASSLAAAILSGANVLTF
14	TRBV20-1	TRBD1	TRBJ1-1	.	TGCAGTGCTAAACGGGACAGTCCAAACACTGAAGCTTTCTTT	CSAKRDSPNTEAFF
20	TRBV5-6	.	TRBJ2-6	.	TGTGCCAGCAGCTTGCTGCGGACAGGGAGGGCATCTGGCGGGGCCAACGTCCTGACTTTC	CASSLLRTGRASGGANVLTF
13	TRBV18	.	TRBJ2-3	few	TGTGCCAGCTCACAACGGTCCACAGATACGCAGTATTTT	CASSQRSTDTQYF